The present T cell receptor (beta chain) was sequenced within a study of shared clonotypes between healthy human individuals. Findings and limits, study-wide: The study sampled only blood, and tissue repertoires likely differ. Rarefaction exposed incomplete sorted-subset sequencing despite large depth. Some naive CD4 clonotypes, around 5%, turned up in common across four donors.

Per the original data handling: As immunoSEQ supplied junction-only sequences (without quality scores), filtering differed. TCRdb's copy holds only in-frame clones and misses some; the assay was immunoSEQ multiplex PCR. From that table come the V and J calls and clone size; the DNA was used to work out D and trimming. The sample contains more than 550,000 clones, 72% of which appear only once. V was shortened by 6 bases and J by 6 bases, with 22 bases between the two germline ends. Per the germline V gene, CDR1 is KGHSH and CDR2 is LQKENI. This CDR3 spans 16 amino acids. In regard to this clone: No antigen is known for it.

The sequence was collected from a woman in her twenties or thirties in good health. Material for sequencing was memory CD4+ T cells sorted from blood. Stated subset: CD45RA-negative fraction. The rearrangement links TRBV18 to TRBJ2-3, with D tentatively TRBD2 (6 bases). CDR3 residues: CASSYVIADLPDTQYF. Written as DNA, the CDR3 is TGTGCCAGCTCCTACGTGATAGCGGACCTCCCGGATACGCAGTATTTT.